This T cell receptor (beta chain) was recorded in a study of T-cell reconstitution after alpha-beta-depleted transplantation in children. CDR3 size: 13 residues. V shed 6 bases and J shed 3 bases, with 9 bases lying between them. The germline CDR1 and CDR2 sequences are MNHEY and SMNVEV (reference sequence). This clonotype was seen more than once but under ten times. A library of TCRbeta sequences, prepared with unique molecular identifiers, was generated. One entry per CDR3 protein, called by TCRdb with MiXCR from the PCR reads. The sample gives 300,000 to 400,000 distinct CDR3 sequences, 13% of which show up once; over 3.5% is in the top ten.

This material consisted of PBMCs, taken from the stem cell graft. The chain joins TRBV27 to TRBJ1-3; no firm D call. The source is a human donor who donated a stem cell graft to a child with Fanconi anemia. The CDR3 sequence: CASRGFGGNTIYF. Written as DNA, the CDR3 is TGTGCCAGCAGGGGGTTTGGTGGAAACACCATATATTTT.